This entry lists 22 T cell receptor beta chains sequenced from one sample in a study of blood T cell repertoires in COVID-19. The data were produced by immunoSEQ multiplex PCR, yet TCRdb's version contains in-frame clones alone and is incomplete. The repertoire holds approximately 200,000 clones, 80% to 90% seen once, with more than 4.5% in the top ten. Sequencing used peripheral blood. Source of these receptors: a woman aged 55-70 years who had recovered from COVID-19.

The V gene is TRBV5-4, the J gene TRBJ2-5; TRBD2 matches 7 bases. The germline V gene encodes CDR1 SGHNT and CDR2 YYREEE (reference sequence). V shed 0 bases and J 5 bases; nucleotides not matched to a gene: 4. The CDR3 has 14 amino acids. The CDR3 sequence: CASSLASGPETQYF. CDR3 nucleotides: TGTGCCAGCAGCTTGGCTAGCGGCCCGGAGACCCAGTACTTC.

The chain combines TRBV19 with TRBJ1-2, with a possible D match to TRBD1 (5 bases). V was clipped by 7 bases and J by 4 bases, with 13 bases between them. The V gene's germline CDR1 is LNHDA and CDR2 SQIVND (reference sequence). This CDR3 has 13 residues. The CDR3 reads CASTPRGTYGYTF. The CDR3 nucleotides are TGTGCCAGTACCCCGCGGGGGACCTATGGCTACACCTTC.

V and J are TRBV11-2 and TRBJ2-3; TRBD1 might be the D (6 bases). Trimming took off 6 bases at V and 2 bases at J, with 12 bases between the two ends. Germline CDR1 and CDR2: SGHAT and FQNNGV. The CDR3 runs 14 residues. The CDR3: CASRTGLSTDTQYF. Here the CDR3 DNA reads TGTGCCAGCAGAACAGGGTTATCCACAGATACGCAGTATTTT.

The chain has TRBV6-5 and TRBJ2-5, with a weak D call TRBD2 (6 bases). V lost 5 bases and J lost 4, with 14 bases in between. The germline gives CDR1 MNHEY, CDR2 SVGAGI. The CDR3 sequence is 14 residues long. The CDR3 here is CASSTGSIVETQYF. The CDR3 coding sequence is TGTGCCAGCAGTACCGGGAGTATTGTAGAGACCCAGTACTTC.

V gene TRBV19 combines with J gene TRBJ2-1; 8 bases fit TRBD2. In germline, CDR1 is LNHDA, CDR2 SQIVND (reference sequence). There are 15 residues in the CDR3. After removal of 5 bases from V and 5 bases from J, the junction contained 8 bases not matched to a gene. The CDR3 loop is CASSLGGGRNNEQFF. The CDR3 DNA reads as TGTGCCAGTAGTCTCGGGGGGGGAAGAAACAATGAGCAGTTCTTC.

This clone appeared a few times. This chain uses TRBV7-2 with TRBJ2-7, with D hard to call. Per the germline V gene, CDR1 is SGHTA and CDR2 is FQGNSA. Trimming removed 0 bases from V and 3 bases from J, with 9 bases in between. The CDR3 sequence is 14 residues long. The CDR3 loop reads CASSLASLFYEQYF. The CDR3 nucleotides read TGTGCCAGCAGCTTAGCTAGCTTATTCTACGAGCAGTACTTC.

The chain uses TRBV6-5 and TRBJ2-5; TRBD1 agrees at 8 bases. Germline V gene lookup returns CDR1 MNHEY and CDR2 SVGAGI. This CDR3 has 14 residues. Trimming at V came to 7 bases and at J to 5 bases, leaving 9 bases not matched to a gene. The CDR3: CASTWQGASETQYF. DNA for the CDR3: TGTGCCAGCACGTGGCAGGGGGCCTCTGAGACCCAGTACTTC.

V gene TRBV6-5 combines with J gene TRBJ2-2; 7 nucleotides match TRBD1. Unmatched junction bases numbered 9, after V lost 6 bases and J lost 5 bases. The CDR3 spans 15 residues. Germline-derived CDR1 and CDR2 are MNHEY and SVGAGI. CDR3 nucleotide sequence: TGTGCCAGCAGGGCCAAGACAGGGATGACCGGGGAGCTGTTTTTT. It encodes CASRAKTGMTGELFF.

The J gene is TRBJ2-2, the V gene TRBV29-1, with D uncertain. V lost 4 bases and J 4 bases, leaving 7 bases between the germline ends. The germline gives CDR1 SQVTM, CDR2 ANQGSEA. The CDR3 is 12 amino acids. This CDR3 reads CSVVGVTGELFF. The CDR3 DNA reads as TGCAGCGTTGTAGGAGTCACCGGGGAGCTGTTTTTT.

The chain employs TRBV29-1 and TRBJ2-2; unclear D gene. V lost 4 bases, J lost 6 bases, and 9 bases lay in between. The germline CDR1 and CDR2 sequences are SQVTM and ANQGSEA. The CDR3 has 12 amino acids. For the CDR3, the DNA is TGCAGCGTTGCTGGCGGCCCCGGGGAGCTGTTTTTT. Translation gives CSVAGGPGELFF.

The chain couples TRBV5-1 to TRBJ1-4; TRBD1 might be the D (6 bases). Per germline, CDR1 SGHRS and CDR2 YFSETQ. CDR3 length: 15 amino acids. Trimming removed 4 bases from V and 1 base from J, with 11 bases in between. CDR3 sequence: CASSKDRGTNEKLFF. The CDR3 DNA is TGCGCCAGCAGCAAGGACAGAGGAACTAATGAAAAACTGTTTTTT. Complete variable domain (other parts from reference TRBV5-1 and TRBJ1-4): KAGVTQTPRYLIKTRGQQVTLSCSPISGHRSVSWYQQTPGQGLQFLFEYFSETQRNKGNFPGRFSGRQFSNSRSEMNVSTLELGDSALYLCASSKDRGTNEKLFFGSGTQLSVL.

The V gene is TRBV2, the J gene TRBJ1-1; no clear D gene. The V end was cut by 8 bases, the J end by 3 bases, with 13 bases between. Per germline, CDR1 SNHLY and CDR2 FYNNEI. The CDR3 extends over 13 amino acids. Written as DNA, the CDR3 is TGTGCCAGCGGGATGGGAGACTACACTGAAGCTTTCTTT. It specifies CASGMGDYTEAFF. The full variable domain, with the rest looked up from reference TRBV2 and TRBJ1-1, is EPEVTQTPSHQVTQMGQEVILRCVPISNHLYFYWYRQILGQKVEFLVSFYNNEISEKSEIFDDQFSVERPDGSNFTLKIRSTKLEDSAMYFCASGMGDYTEAFFGQGTRLTVV.

The rearrangement uses TRBV30 and TRBJ2-1; D is ambiguous. Germline assignment: CDR1 GTSNPN and CDR2 SVGIG (reference sequence). The CDR3 runs 13 residues. V lost 2 bases, J lost 3 bases, and 8 bases lay in between. CDR3 sequence reads: CAWSNSFYNEQFF. The DNA of the CDR3 is TGTGCCTGGAGTAACAGTTTCTACAATGAGCAGTTCTTC.

This clone was observed once. For the CDR3, the DNA is TGTGCCAGCTCCCGGGACAACTCCTACGAGCAGTACTTC. Its translation is CASSRDNSYEQYF. This chain connects TRBV18 to TRBJ2-7; a possible D gene is TRBD1 (6 bases). CDR3 size: 13 residues. Trimming removed 6 bases at V and 0 bases at J, with 9 bases between. Germline V CDR1 and CDR2: KGHSH, LQKENI. Variable domain in full (rest from reference TRBV18 and TRBJ2-7): NAGVMQNPRHLVRRRGQEARLRCSPMKGHSHVYWYRQLPEEGLKFMVYLQKENIIDESGMPKERFSAEFPKEGPSILRIQQVVRGDSAAYFCASSRDNSYEQYFGPGTRLTVT.

The rearrangement uses TRBV12-3 or TRBV12-4 and TRBJ2-7; D uncertain. The V and J ends lost 7 bases and 2 bases respectively, with 9 bases between them. The CDR3 is made up of 12 amino acids. Here the CDR3 DNA reads TGTGCCAGCAAACCCGACACCTACGAGCAGTACTTC. Translating it yields CASKPDTYEQYF.

A few counts support this clone. The chain employs TRBV7-6 and TRBJ2-2, with 10 bases matching TRBD2. The CDR3 spans 16 residues. CDR1 SGHVS and CDR2 FNYEAQ come from the germline V gene. V gave up 1 base and J gave up 7 bases; unmatched junction bases: 6. CDR3 residues: CASSLGVSGGIGELFF. In DNA, the CDR3 is TGTGCCAGCAGCTTAGGCGTTAGCGGGGGGATCGGGGAGCTGTTTTTT.

The chain joins TRBV5-4 to TRBJ2-1, with D uncertain. The V gene's germline CDR1 is SGHNT and CDR2 YYREEE (reference sequence). The CDR3 consists of 15 residues. The V end lost 0 bases, the J end lost 3 bases, and 10 bases lay between the germline ends. CDR3 DNA: TGTGCCAGCAGCTTGGAGGCAGGCCTCTACAATGAGCAGTTCTTC. Translated: CASSLEAGLYNEQFF.

CDR3 nucleotides: TGTGCCAGTAGGACAATGAGGACAGGGTTGTTTGAGCAGTTCTTC. It encodes CASRTMRTGLFEQFF. V gene TRBV27 combines with J gene TRBJ2-1, with 8 bases fitting TRBD1. This CDR3 has 15 amino acids. Trimming cost V 9 bases and J 9 bases; bases outside gene matches: 16. Germline CDR1 and CDR2: MNHEY and SMNVEV (reference sequence).

The chain combines TRBV29-1 with TRBJ2-3; D may be TRBD2 (5 bases). Germline assignment: CDR1 SQVTM and CDR2 ANQGSEA. CDR3 length: 13 amino acids. Trimming pared 1 base from V and 0 bases from J, leaving 5 bases between. This chain's CDR3 is CSVEGTSTDTQYF. CDR3 DNA sequence: TGCAGCGTTGAAGGGACTAGCACAGATACGCAGTATTTT.

This clone was detected a few times. This chain links TRBV10-3 with TRBJ2-7, with a possible D match to TRBD1 (6 bases). From germline, CDR1 is ENHRY and CDR2 SYGVKD. CDR3 size: 12 residues. Trimming cost V 5 bases and J 7 bases, with 12 bases left between them. CDR3 amino acids: CAISRTGREQYF. DNA for the CDR3: TGTGCCATCAGTCGAACAGGGCGAGAGCAGTACTTC.

The rearrangement joins TRBV7-8 to TRBJ2-2, with 14 bases fitting TRBD2. Per the germline V gene, CDR1 is SGHVS and CDR2 is FQNEAQ. The V gene end was trimmed by 2 bases and the J gene end by 6 bases; junction bases not matched to a gene: 11. This CDR3 is 19 amino acids long. CDR3: CASSLHLTGTSGGAGELFF. The CDR3 coding sequence is TGTGCCAGCAGCTTACACCTCACCGGGACTAGCGGGGGAGCCGGGGAGCTGTTTTTT.

V and J are TRBV19 and TRBJ2-7; D may be TRBD1 (5 bases). The CDR3 has 12 residues. The germline CDR1 and CDR2 sequences are LNHDA and SQIVND (reference sequence). V gave up 7 bases and J gave up 2 bases, with 9 bases separating them. CDR3 DNA sequence: TGTGCCAGTACCGACAGCGCCTACGAGCAGTACTTC. This gives the protein CASTDSAYEQYF.